This T cell receptor beta chain was observed in a study of OX40 agonist ivuxolimab in advanced cancers. Looking at the study overall: Three patients got partial responses; one had hepatocellular carcinoma and two had cutaneous melanoma. The study, taken as a whole, reports: Among the lowest peripheral clonal expansion occurred in 0.1-3.0 mg/kg partial responders.

Patients who had autoimmune disease history or got systemic immunosuppression were left out. Germline V gene lookup returns CDR1 SGHAT and CDR2 FQNNGV. Trimming left V 5 bases short and J 0 bases short, with 16 bases between. The CDR3 consists of 16 residues. As concerns this clone: Its specificity is unknown.

Libraries were prepared by immunoSEQ multiplex PCR; TCRdb keeps only in-frame clonotypes and omits some of them. The table lists 57,000 or so clones, 75% to 90% of them singletons. The chain couples TRBV11-2 to TRBJ1-1; D not resolved. The TCR sequence derives from an adult with an advanced solid tumor such as melanoma, head and neck, liver or kidney cancer. The source material was CD4+ or CD8+ T cells sorted from blood, sampled in a trial of the OX40 agonist ivuxolimab. The CDR3 spells CASSLPDGAMNTEAFF. The CDR3 DNA reads as TGTGCCAGCAGCCTCCCGGACGGAGCGATGAACACTGAAGCTTTCTTT.